This T cell receptor (beta chain) came from a study of shared T cell receptors in the human thymus (dated by TCRdb to 2020 to 2023). Concerning the study at large: The study examined how self-reactive, shared T-cell receptor alpha chains are generated in the human thymus.

The library was produced with the immunoSEQ multiplex PCR assay. In TCRdb, the immuneACCESS table is reduced to in-frame sequences with V and J assigned. These tables do not hold every clone; where another copy was compared, an unresolved V gene accounts for under half, and the others remain unexplained. In this sample the table shows under 450,000 clones, approximately 95% of which occur a single time. The leading ten clones occupy about 0.02% of the sample. Counted from cysteine to phenylalanine, this CDR3 has 13 amino acids. Only CDR3 DNA is held: 39 bases, read in frame from base 1. V is clipped by 4 bases and J by 5 bases, and the sequence between their germline boundaries is 6 bases long. From a lookup of the germline V gene (reference sequence), CDR1 and CDR2 are SEHNR and FQNEAQ. As regards this clone: The clone's antigen remains unknown. There are no base qualities to consult, and no much larger clone falls within one base.

The receptor's source is a human donor. This sequence uses TRBV7-9 and TRBJ2-6, with no D gene named confidently. The sample taken for sequencing was thymocytes. The DNA is as follows: TGTGCCAGCAGCTCCGACTGGGCCAACGTCCTGACTTTC. This sequence encodes CASSSDWANVLTF.